This TCR beta chain was identified in a study of blood T cells in healthy people across ages. Notes on the study in general: It was found that TCR beta diversity correlated strongly with the percentage of naive T cells.

CDR1 and CDR2 (germline): DFQATT, SNEGSKA (reference sequence). The CDR3 spans 14 residues. Trimming removed 4 bases from V and 5 bases from J, with 12 bases in between. With a J-beta primer mix and a sample-barcoded 5' primer, a second PCR ran about 7 to 11 cycles. TCRdb reanalysed the 5' RACE reads using MiXCR and keeps one entry per CDR3 protein. The data contain hundreds of thousands of distinct CDR3 sequences, about 40% of them singletons. On this clonotype itself: Its antigen is as yet unknown.

Sequencing input: blood. The sequence was collected from a woman in her fifties or sixties in good health. The chain links TRBV20-1 to TRBJ1-6; D might be TRBD1 (5 bases). The CDR3 loop is CSAKVGADNSPLHF. For the CDR3, the DNA is TGCAGTGCTAAAGTAGGGGCGGATAATTCACCCCTCCACTTT.